This is a list of T cell receptor beta chains from one sample in a study of cytomegalovirus exposure and HLA in healthy donors. Sequencing was performed with immunoSEQ multiplex PCR; in TCRdb, only in-frame clones are kept and a portion is missing. The sample yields under 150,000 clones, approximately 72% seen once. Sequenced input: PBMCs. Source of these receptors: a woman between 45 and 60 years old in good health and CMV-seropositive. CDR3s include the opening cysteine and the closing phenylalanine or tryptophan. The order of the fields is V gene, CDR3 protein.

>TRBV4-2
CASSQEKGNHNQPQHF
>TRBV2
CASSFTGTGGAGYTF
>TRBV15
CATSRDGRVDYGYTF
>TRBV5-1
CASSTGLFTDTQYF
>TRBV7-8
CASSSEWTSGVYEQYF
>TRBV10-3
CAILGPGATPIF
>TRBV30
CAWRLPGRQGGYTF
>TRBV4-2
CASSQGWREGYNEQFF
>TRBV18
CASSPPIFGRRSYNEQFF
>TRBV5-6
CASSLGTGIFTGELFF
>TRBV27
CASRRIRALNTGELFF
>TRBV5-6
CASSLGHRRSTDTQYF
>TRBV5-1
CASSSDTDLYEQYF
>TRBV6-5
CATKGLRELFF
>TRBV9
CASSFTAGGETEAFF
>TRBV12-5
CASGLGLKTSYNEQFF
>TRBV7-9
CASSVNGPQGETQYF
>TRBV11-2
CASSSTGTSGSPQFF
>TRBV18
CASSPTAGGDTQYF
>TRBV4-3
CASSQDTGLSYEQYF
>TRBV30
CVCSPGQVGELFF
>TRBV7-2
CASSLVPYQPQHF
>TRBV18
CASSAGTANYGYTF
>TRBV5-4
CASSSNRVGTEAFF
>TRBV4-1
CASSQDGGLGAKLFF
>TRBV4-2
CASSQDWTQGTDTQYF
>TRBV7-2
CASSLPGLAGGPTDTQYF
>TRBV7-9
CASSRGPGELFF
>TRBV11-3
CASSLDHSGSTYEQFF
>TRBV10-3
CAISPSTGDRTEAFF
>TRBV27
CASLNRDRGGVAYSLNYGYTF
>TRBV6-6
CATLTGASYSPLHF
>TRBV10-3
CAISETGAIQETQYF
>TRBV2
CASNGQGVSYEQYF
>TRBV5-1
CASSLGLAGGLDEQFF
>TRBV7-3
CASSSWRSGANVLTF